This T cell receptor (beta chain) was obtained from a study of blood T cell repertoires in COVID-19. Study details: Some COVID-19 samples were acute and others convalescent; all came from the United States, Italy and Spain. Sample material is recorded as cDNA or gDNA derived from T cells, B-cell-depleted T cells, or PBMCs.

This CDR3 is built from 14 residues. Germline-derived CDR1 and CDR2 are LGHNA and YSLEER. V lost 6 bases to trimming and J lost 0 bases, with 9 bases between them. In the authors' methods: Estimation of nucleated cell counts relied on the amplification of reference gene primers. Clones were sequenced by immunoSEQ multiplex PCR, and TCRdb holds only the in-frame ones, with some missing. The DNA gave D and trimming, while V, J and clone size come from that table. The sample shows about 150,000 clones, about nine tenths of them seen only once. The gene calls are TRBV4-3 and TRBJ1-3, with D perhaps TRBD1 (5 bases). This sequence was found in a woman in her sixties with active or convalescent COVID-19. The sequenced sample was peripheral blood. CDR3 protein: CASSSGYSGNTIYF. The DNA for the CDR3 is TGCGCCAGCAGTTCAGGGTACTCTGGAAACACCATATATTTT.